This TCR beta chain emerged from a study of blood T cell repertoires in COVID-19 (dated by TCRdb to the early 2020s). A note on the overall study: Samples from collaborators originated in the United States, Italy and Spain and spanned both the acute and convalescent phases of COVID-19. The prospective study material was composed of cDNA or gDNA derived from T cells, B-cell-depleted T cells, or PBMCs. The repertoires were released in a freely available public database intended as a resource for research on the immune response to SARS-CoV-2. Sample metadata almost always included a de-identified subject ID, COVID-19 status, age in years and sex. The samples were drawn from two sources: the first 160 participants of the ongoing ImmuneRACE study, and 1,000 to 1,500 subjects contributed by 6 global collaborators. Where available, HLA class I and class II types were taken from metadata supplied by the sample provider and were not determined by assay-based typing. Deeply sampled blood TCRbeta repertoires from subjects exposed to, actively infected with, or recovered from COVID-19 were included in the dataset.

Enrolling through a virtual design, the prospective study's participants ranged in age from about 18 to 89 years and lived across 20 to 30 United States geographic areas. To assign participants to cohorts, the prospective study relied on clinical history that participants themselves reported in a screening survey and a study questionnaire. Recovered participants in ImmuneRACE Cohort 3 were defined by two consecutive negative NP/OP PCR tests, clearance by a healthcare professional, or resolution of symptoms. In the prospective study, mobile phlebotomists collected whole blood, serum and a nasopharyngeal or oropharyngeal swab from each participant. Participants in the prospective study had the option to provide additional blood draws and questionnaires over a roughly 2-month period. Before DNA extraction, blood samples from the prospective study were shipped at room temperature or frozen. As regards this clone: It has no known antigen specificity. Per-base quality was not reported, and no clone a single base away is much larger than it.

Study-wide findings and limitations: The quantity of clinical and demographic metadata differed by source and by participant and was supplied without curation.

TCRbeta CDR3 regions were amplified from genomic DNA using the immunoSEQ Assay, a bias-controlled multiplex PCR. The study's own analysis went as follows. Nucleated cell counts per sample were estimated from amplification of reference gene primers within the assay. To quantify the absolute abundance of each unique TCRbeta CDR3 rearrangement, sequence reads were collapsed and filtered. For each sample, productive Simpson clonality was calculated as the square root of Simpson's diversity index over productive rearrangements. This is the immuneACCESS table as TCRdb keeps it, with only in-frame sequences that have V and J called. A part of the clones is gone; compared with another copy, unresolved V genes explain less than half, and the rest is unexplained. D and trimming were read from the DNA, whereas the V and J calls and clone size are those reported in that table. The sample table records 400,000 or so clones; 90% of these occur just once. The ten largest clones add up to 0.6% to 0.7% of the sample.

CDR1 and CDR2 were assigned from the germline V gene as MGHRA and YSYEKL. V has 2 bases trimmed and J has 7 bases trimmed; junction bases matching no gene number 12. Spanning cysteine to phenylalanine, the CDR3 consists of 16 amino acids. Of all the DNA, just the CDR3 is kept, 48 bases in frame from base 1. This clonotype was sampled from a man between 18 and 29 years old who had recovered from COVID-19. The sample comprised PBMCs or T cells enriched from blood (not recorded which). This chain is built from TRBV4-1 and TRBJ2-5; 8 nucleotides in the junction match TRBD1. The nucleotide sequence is TGCGCCAGCAGCCAAACTAAAGACAGGGGTTTGGGGACCCAGTACTTC. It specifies CASSQTKDRGLGTQYF.